These 17 T cell receptor beta chains were sequenced from one sample in a study of response to subunit inactivated influenza vaccine. Each CDR3 protein gets one entry after TCRdb re-called the RT-PCR reads with MiXCR. The sample shows 200,000 to 250,000 distinct CDR3 sequences, 10% to 15% of them seen only once. The material sequenced was non-naive T cells sorted from PBMCs, taken 14 to 15 days before vaccination. The receptors derive from a man aged 50 or older who received an inactivated influenza vaccine.

This clonotype was seen ten or more times. The rearrangement uses TRBV15 and TRBJ1-2, with 7 bases that match TRBD1. The CDR3 extends over 16 amino acids. Trimming removed 1 base from V and 1 base from J; junction bases left unmatched: 6. Germline V gene data show CDR1 as LNHNV and CDR2 as YYDKDF (reference sequence). In DNA, the CDR3 is TGTGCCACCAGCAGAGGGGGGACAGAACGTAACTATGGCTACACCTTC. It yields the protein CATSRGGTERNYGYTF.

This clonotype was recorded at least ten times. This chain joins TRBV28 and TRBJ2-5; D perhaps matches TRBD2 (5 bases). Germline lookup yields CDR1 MDHEN and CDR2 SYDVKM. CDR3 length equals 13 residues. Trimming pared 5 bases from V and 2 bases from J, leaving 9 bases between. The CDR3 bases are TGTGCCAGCAGTATTCAGCGGCAAGAGACCCAGTACTTC. As protein: CASSIQRQETQYF.

In this sample, this clonotype turned up a few times. This chain connects TRBV9 to TRBJ1-3, with D maybe TRBD1 (5 bases). Germline values: CDR1 SGDLS, CDR2 YYNGEE. The germline V and J ends were trimmed by 3 bases and 3 bases, with 16 bases remaining between them. This CDR3 is 16 amino acids long. CDR3: CASSGRGGTYGNTIYF. DNA of the CDR3: TGTGCCAGCAGCGGCCGTGGGGGGACCTATGGAAACACCATATATTTT.

This clonotype was counted ten times or more. The rearrangement uses TRBV5-1 and TRBJ2-7, with D hard to call. Germline V CDR1 and CDR2: SGHRS, YFSETQ. The V end lost 4 bases, the J end lost 6 bases, and 14 bases lay between the germline ends. This CDR3 contains 13 residues. CDR3 region: CASSQAEVGEQYF. Here the CDR3 DNA reads TGCGCCAGCAGCCAGGCAGAAGTGGGCGAGCAGTACTTC.

This clonotype was seen a handful of times. The CDR3 is CASSFAGQGADTQYF. In DNA, the CDR3 is TGTGCCAGCAGCTTCGCCGGACAGGGCGCAGATACGCAGTATTTT. V usage is TRBV7-9 and J usage is TRBJ2-3, with TRBD1 identical over 8 bases. The germline CDR1 and CDR2 sequences are SEHNR and FQNEAQ (reference sequence). Germline trimming cut 3 bases from V and 4 bases from J; bases unmatched to any gene: 6. The CDR3 spans 15 residues.

This clonotype was seen a few times. The gene calls are TRBV20-1 and TRBJ2-1; tentatively, D is TRBD2 (6 bases). Germline CDR1 reads DFQATT; CDR2 reads SNEGSKA (reference sequence). The CDR3 totals 14 residues. Trimming stripped 0 bases from V and 4 bases from J, with 10 bases between. CDR3 protein: CSARDWAGYNEQFF. CDR3 coding DNA: TGCAGTGCTAGAGATTGGGCGGGATACAATGAGCAGTTCTTC.

This clonotype appeared a few times. The chain uses TRBV4-2 and TRBJ2-3, with D hard to call. The CDR3 extends over 15 amino acids. CDR1 and CDR2 from the germline V gene are LGHNA and YNFKEQ. The V gene lost 0 bases and the J gene lost 0 bases, with 7 bases spanning the gap. The CDR3 nucleotides are TGTGCCAGCAGCCAAGAAGCGACTAGCACAGATACGCAGTATTTT. It codes for CASSQEATSTDTQYF.

This clonotype was seen ten or more times. This chain joins TRBV20-1 and TRBJ2-1; 14 nucleotides line up with TRBD2. The germline V gene encodes CDR1 DFQATT and CDR2 SNEGSKA (reference sequence). The junction had 0 bases not matched to a gene; V was cut back by 1 base and J by 7 bases. The CDR3 loop spans 14 amino acids. CDR3 in amino acids: CSARGTSGGNEQFF. The CDR3 region has the DNA TGCAGTGCTAGAGGGACTAGCGGGGGGAATGAGCAGTTCTTC.

This clonotype occurred a few times. The chain uses TRBV20-1 and TRBJ1-6, with TRBD1 as a possible D gene (6 bases). The ends were cut back, 0 bases at V and 1 base at J, with 13 bases in the middle. The CDR3 extends over 17 amino acids. Germline loops: CDR1 DFQATT, CDR2 SNEGSKA (reference sequence). The CDR3, as DNA: TGCAGTGCTAGAGAGTTTGTCACAGGGTCCTATAATTCACCCCTCCACTTT. Residues: CSAREFVTGSYNSPLHF.

The chain recombines TRBV9 with TRBJ2-1; 7 bases map to TRBD2. Germline CDR1 SGDLS, CDR2 YYNGEE. The trim removed 4 bases at V and 0 bases at J, leaving 13 bases unmatched. This CDR3 is 18 amino acids long. In DNA, the CDR3 is TGTGCCAGCAGCTCCCCGCGGGAGAACCGTGCCTCCTACAATGAGCAGTTCTTC. This codes for CASSSPRENRASYNEQFF.

The rearrangement links TRBV13 to TRBJ2-7, with 9 bases that match TRBD2. Germline V gene data show CDR1 as PRHDT and CDR2 as FYEKMQ (reference sequence). CDR3 size: 15 residues. Germline trimming cut 5 bases from V and 2 bases from J; bases unmatched to any gene: 7. The CDR3 DNA is TGTGCCAGCAGCAGCGGGGGCGGGAGGGCCTACGAGCAGTACTTC. As protein: CASSSGGGRAYEQYF.

The rearrangement uses TRBV4-3 and TRBJ2-5, with 7 positions matching TRBD2. From germline, CDR1 is LGHNA and CDR2 YSLEER. The V segment lost 3 bases and the J segment 6 bases; nucleotides outside the gene matches: 19. This CDR3 region has 18 residues. This CDR3 reads CASSQSWEGGRGLQTQYF. DNA for the CDR3: TGCGCCAGCAGCCAGTCGTGGGAGGGAGGCCGGGGGTTGCAGACCCAGTACTTC.

This clonotype was detected a few times. This chain connects TRBV2 to TRBJ2-7; D ambiguous. The length of the CDR3 is 13 residues. V lost 4 bases and J 6 bases, leaving 13 bases between the germline ends. Germline values: CDR1 SNHLY, CDR2 FYNNEI. CDR3: CASSAGFQTEQYF. The CDR3 DNA sequence: TGTGCCAGCAGTGCGGGCTTCCAGACCGAGCAGTACTTC.

This clonotype showed up just a few times. The V and J genes are TRBV28 and TRBJ1-1; possibly TRBD1 for D (6 bases). The CDR3 has 17 amino acids. V lost 5 bases to trimming and J lost 2 bases, with 21 bases between them. Germline assignment: CDR1 MDHEN and CDR2 SYDVKM. CDR3 DNA: TGTGCCAGCAGTCCTCGGGGGGCGCGGGCCCTAAACACTGAAGCTTTCTTT. Protein: CASSPRGARALNTEAFF.

Ten or more counts support this clonotype. V gene TRBV7-3 combines with J gene TRBJ2-3, with TRBD2 matching 15 bases. Trimming cost V 3 bases and J 3 bases; bases outside gene matches: 1. This CDR3 has 16 residues. Germline V gives CDR1 SGHTA, CDR2 FQGTGA. CDR3: CASSLGLAGGTDTQYF. The DNA of the CDR3 is TGTGCCAGCAGCTTGGGACTAGCGGGAGGAACAGATACGCAGTATTTT.

This clonotype was counted a few times. The genes are TRBV20-1 and TRBJ2-5; possible D gene TRBD2, 5 bases. Germline CDR1 DFQATT, CDR2 SNEGSKA (reference sequence). This CDR3 comprises 13 residues. V lost 1 base and J 0 bases, leaving 6 bases between the germline ends. CDR3 residues: CSARGGYQETQYF. In DNA form, the CDR3 reads TGCAGTGCTAGAGGCGGGTACCAAGAGACCCAGTACTTC.

This clonotype was counted between two and nine times. This chain links TRBV12-3 or TRBV12-4 with TRBJ1-6; D uncertain. V gave up 1 base and J gave up 7 bases, with 5 bases separating them. The CDR3 totals 13 residues. As DNA, the CDR3 is TGTGCCAGCAGTTTAGTGTTGAATTCACCCCTCCACTTT. This translates into CASSLVLNSPLHF.